This entry lists 12 T cell receptor beta chains sequenced from one sample in a study of human T cells and chemical hapten exposure. TCRdb re-analysed the RACE reads in MiXCR, keeping a single row per CDR3 protein. The sample carries about 180,000 distinct CDR3 sequences, 25% to 30% recorded once. Specified time point: pre-sensitization, week 0. Treatment reported: therapeutic diphenylcyclopropenone sensitization with weekly scalp DPC. The sample was whole blood, taken in connection with sensitization to the hapten diphenylcyclopropenone (DPC). The source is a woman younger than 45 with alopecia areata. Some clones in this sample may be carry-over from other donors' samples.

This clonotype was recorded a few times. The chain carries TRBV4-1 and TRBJ2-1; no clear D. The germline gives CDR1 MGHRA, CDR2 YSYEKL. The CDR3 loop spans 12 amino acids. The ends were cut back, 3 bases at V and 8 bases at J, with 8 bases in the middle. The DNA of the CDR3 is TGCGCCAGCAGCCAGAGTGGGGATGAGCAGTTCTTC. It specifies CASSQSGDEQFF.

CDR3 residues: CASSLGVLGDEQYF. The CDR3 DNA reads as TGTGCCAGCAGCTTGGGAGTTTTGGGGGACGAGCAGTACTTC. The V call is TRBV5-5, the J call TRBJ2-7; D tentatively reads TRBD1 or TRBD2 (5 bases each). The CDR3 runs to 14 residues. The germline V and J ends were trimmed by 0 bases and 5 bases, with 12 bases remaining between them. The germline V gene has CDR1 SGHKS and CDR2 YYEKEE (reference sequence).

Many counts were recorded for this clonotype. The chain carries TRBV7-9 and TRBJ2-7, with D perhaps matching TRBD1 or TRBD2 (5 bases each). The V end lost 5 bases, the J end lost 7 bases, and 6 bases lay between the germline ends. The CDR3 loop spans 10 amino acids. From germline, CDR1 is SEHNR and CDR2 FQNEAQ (reference sequence). CDR3 sequence reads: CASSEGEQYF. The CDR3, as DNA: TGTGCCAGCAGCGAGGGGGAGCAGTACTTC.

CDR3 in amino acids: CSVEDGDRGFQETQYF. The CDR3 nucleotides read TGCAGCGTTGAAGATGGGGACAGGGGATTCCAAGAGACCCAGTACTTC. The V gene is TRBV29-1, the J gene TRBJ2-5; 10 nucleotides agree with TRBD1. The length of the CDR3 is 16 residues. Trimming took 0 bases from V and 1 from J; bases not matched to a gene: 5. Germline V gives CDR1 SQVTM, CDR2 ANQGSEA.

The chain employs TRBV28 and TRBJ1-2, with a possible D match to TRBD1 (6 bases). The CDR3 sequence is 14 residues long. The V gene lost 6 bases and the J gene lost 0 bases, with 11 bases spanning the gap. Germline values: CDR1 MDHEN, CDR2 SYDVKM. The CDR3, as DNA: TGTGCCAGCAGGGACAGTACGCCTAACTATGGCTACACCTTC. It codes for CASRDSTPNYGYTF.

This clonotype was observed a few times. This rearrangement joins TRBV7-8 to TRBJ2-3; 8 bases are shared with TRBD1. Germline CDR1 SGHVS, CDR2 FQNEAQ. After removal of 5 bases from V and 4 bases from J, the junction contained 8 bases not matched to a gene. This CDR3 is 15 amino acids long. CDR3 DNA: TGTGCCAGCAGCCCATCAGGGGGCCGCTCAGATACGCAGTATTTT. Protein sequence: CASSPSGGRSDTQYF.

Comment on this clonotype: One end of the junction varies from germline; a read error may be responsible. The chain combines TRBV4-2 with TRBJ1-1, with D hard to call. Germline V gene sequence: CDR1 LGHNA, CDR2 YNFKEQ. The CDR3 is made up of 11 amino acids. Written as DNA, the CDR3 is TGTGCCAGCAGCCAAGAGACTGAGGCTTTCTTT. Translated: CASSQETEAFF.

This clonotype appeared a few times. The J gene is TRBJ2-5, the V gene TRBV7-2; a weak D match, TRBD2 (5 bases). This CDR3 has 16 residues. Germline V CDR1 and CDR2: SGHTA, FQGNSA. The V end was cut by 1 base, the J end by 4 bases, with 16 bases between. CDR3: CASSLVRVRVGETQYF. CDR3 sequence (DNA): TGTGCCAGCAGCTTAGTGCGGGTCCGGGTTGGAGAGACCCAGTACTTC. The whole variable domain, filled in from reference TRBV7-2 and TRBJ2-5, reads GAGVSQSPSNKVTEKGKDVELRCDPISGHTALYWYRQSLGQGLEFLIYFQGNSAPDKSGLPSDRFSAERTGGSVSTLTIQRTQQEDSAVYLCASSLVRVRVGETQYFGPGTRLLVL.

This clonotype was counted between two and nine times. The chain combines TRBV4-2 with TRBJ2-3, with unresolved D. V was cut by 1 base and J by 4 bases, with 6 bases left in between. Germline CDR1 and CDR2: LGHNA and YNFKEQ. This CDR3 has 13 residues. The CDR3 protein is CASSQAQPDTQYF. CDR3 coding DNA: TGTGCCAGCAGCCAAGCCCAGCCAGATACGCAGTATTTT.

CDR3 DNA sequence: TGTGCCAGCAGTGCACAGGGAACATTTCAGCCCCAGCATTTT. Protein product: CASSAQGTFQPQHF. V is TRBV25-1 and J is TRBJ1-5; D perhaps matches TRBD1 (6 bases). The ends were cut back, 4 bases at V and 6 bases at J, with 13 bases in the middle. Germline assignment: CDR1 MGHDK and CDR2 SYGVNS. The CDR3 contains 14 residues.

This sequence joins TRBV20-1 and TRBJ1-6; D unclear. V was clipped by 3 bases and J by 7 bases, with 13 bases between them. The CDR3 sequence is 14 residues long. Germline-derived CDR1 and CDR2 are DFQATT and SNEGSKA (reference sequence). For the CDR3, the DNA is TGCAGTGCTAGCTTGGGGTGGGAGAATTCACCCCTCCACTTT. This sequence encodes CSASLGWENSPLHF.

This clonotype was counted only a few times. The chain joins TRBV29-1 to TRBJ2-7, with D maybe TRBD1 (6 bases). Germline CDR1 and CDR2: SQVTM and ANQGSEA. The V end was cut by 6 bases, the J end by 1 base, with 10 bases between. The CDR3 runs to 12 residues. The DNA for the CDR3 is TGCAGCGTGAGCGACAGGTCCTACGAGCAGTACTTC. This encodes CSVSDRSYEQYF.